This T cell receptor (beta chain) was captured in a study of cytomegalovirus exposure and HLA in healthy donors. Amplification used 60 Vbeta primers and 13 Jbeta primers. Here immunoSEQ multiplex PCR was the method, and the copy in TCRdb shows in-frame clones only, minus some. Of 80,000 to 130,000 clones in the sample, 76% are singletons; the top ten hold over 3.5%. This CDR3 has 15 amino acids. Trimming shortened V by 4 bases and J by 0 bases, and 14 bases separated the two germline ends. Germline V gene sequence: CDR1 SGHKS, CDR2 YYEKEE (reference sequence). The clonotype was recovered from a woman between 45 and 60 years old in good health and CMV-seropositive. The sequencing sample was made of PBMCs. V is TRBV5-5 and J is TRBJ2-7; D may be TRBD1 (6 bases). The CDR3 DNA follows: TGTGCCAGCAGCCCCACGACAGGTCACTCCTACGAGCAGTACTTC. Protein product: CASSPTTGHSYEQYF.